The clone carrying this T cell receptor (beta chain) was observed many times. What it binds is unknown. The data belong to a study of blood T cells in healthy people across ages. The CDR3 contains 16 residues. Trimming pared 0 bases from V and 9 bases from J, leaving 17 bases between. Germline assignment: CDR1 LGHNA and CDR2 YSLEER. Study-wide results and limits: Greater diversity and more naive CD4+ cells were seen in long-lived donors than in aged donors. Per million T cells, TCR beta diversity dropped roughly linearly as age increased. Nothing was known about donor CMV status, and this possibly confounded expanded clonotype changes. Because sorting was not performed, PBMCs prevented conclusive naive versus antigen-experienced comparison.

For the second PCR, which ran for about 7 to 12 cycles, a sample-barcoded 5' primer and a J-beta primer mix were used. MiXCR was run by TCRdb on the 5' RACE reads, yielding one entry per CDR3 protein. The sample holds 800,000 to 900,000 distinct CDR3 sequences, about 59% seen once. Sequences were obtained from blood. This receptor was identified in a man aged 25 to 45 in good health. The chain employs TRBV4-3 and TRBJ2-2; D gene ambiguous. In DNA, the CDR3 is TGCGCCAGCAGCCAAGAGTATGAAGGTAGCTTCTGGGAGCTGTTTTTT. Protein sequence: CASSQEYEGSFWELFF.